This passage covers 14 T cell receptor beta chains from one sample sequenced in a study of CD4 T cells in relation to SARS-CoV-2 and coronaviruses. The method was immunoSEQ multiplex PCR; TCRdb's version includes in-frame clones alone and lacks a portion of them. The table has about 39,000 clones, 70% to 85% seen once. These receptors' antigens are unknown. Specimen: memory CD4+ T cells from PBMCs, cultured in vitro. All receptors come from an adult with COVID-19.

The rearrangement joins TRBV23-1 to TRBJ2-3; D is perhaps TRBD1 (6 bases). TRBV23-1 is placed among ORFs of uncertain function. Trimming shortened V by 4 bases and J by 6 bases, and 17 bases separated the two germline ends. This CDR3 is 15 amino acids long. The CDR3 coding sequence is TGCGCCAGCAGTCGAGAGGGGGTCGGCATTGATACGCAGTATTTT. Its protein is CASSREGVGIDTQYF.

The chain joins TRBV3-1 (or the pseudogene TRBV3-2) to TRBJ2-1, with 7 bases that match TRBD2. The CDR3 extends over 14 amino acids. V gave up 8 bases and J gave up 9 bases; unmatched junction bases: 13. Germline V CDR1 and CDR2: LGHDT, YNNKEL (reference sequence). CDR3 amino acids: CASLSGVLGSEQFF. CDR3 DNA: TGTGCCAGCTTGAGCGGGGTGCTAGGAAGTGAGCAGTTCTTC.

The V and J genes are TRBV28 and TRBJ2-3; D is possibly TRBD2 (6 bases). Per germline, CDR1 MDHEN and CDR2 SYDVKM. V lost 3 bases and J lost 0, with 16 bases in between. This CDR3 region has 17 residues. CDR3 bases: TGTGCCAGCAGTTTTAATAGCGGAAAGATTAGCACAGATACGCAGTATTTT. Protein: CASSFNSGKISTDTQYF.

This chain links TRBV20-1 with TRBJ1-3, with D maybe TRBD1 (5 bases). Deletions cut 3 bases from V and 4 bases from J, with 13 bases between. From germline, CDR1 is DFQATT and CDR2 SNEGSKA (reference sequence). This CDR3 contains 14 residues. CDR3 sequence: CSASVGTGGNTIYF. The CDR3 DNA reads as TGCAGTGCTAGTGTTGGGACGGGGGGAAACACCATATATTTT.

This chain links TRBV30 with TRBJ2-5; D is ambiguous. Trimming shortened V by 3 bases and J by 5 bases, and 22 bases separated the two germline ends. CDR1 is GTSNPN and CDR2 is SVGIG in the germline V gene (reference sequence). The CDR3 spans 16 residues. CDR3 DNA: TGTGCCTGGAGCCCACACGCTCTCCGGGTAAGGGAGACCCAGTACTTC. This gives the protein CAWSPHALRVRETQYF.

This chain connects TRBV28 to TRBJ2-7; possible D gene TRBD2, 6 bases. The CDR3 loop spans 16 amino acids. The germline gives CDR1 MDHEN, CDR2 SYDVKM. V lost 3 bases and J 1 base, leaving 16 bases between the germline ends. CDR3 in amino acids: CASSFAGRFGSYEQYF. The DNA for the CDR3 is TGTGCCAGCAGTTTTGCAGGGAGGTTCGGATCCTACGAGCAGTACTTC. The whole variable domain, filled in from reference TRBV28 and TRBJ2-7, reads DVKVTQSSRYLVKRTGEKVFLECVQDMDHENMFWYRQDPGLGLRLIYFSYDVKMKEKGDIPEGYSVSREKKERFSLILESASTNQTSMYLCASSFAGRFGSYEQYFGPGTRLTVT.

Here the CDR3 DNA reads TGTGCCTGGAGTCCACGGGCTAGTGAGCTGTTTTTT. Translation gives CAWSPRASELFF. The rearrangement uses TRBV30 and TRBJ2-2; D is ambiguous. Germline V gene sequence: CDR1 GTSNPN, CDR2 SVGIG (reference sequence). Trimming shortened V by 2 bases and J by 11 bases, and 12 bases separated the two germline ends. This CDR3 has 12 amino acids.

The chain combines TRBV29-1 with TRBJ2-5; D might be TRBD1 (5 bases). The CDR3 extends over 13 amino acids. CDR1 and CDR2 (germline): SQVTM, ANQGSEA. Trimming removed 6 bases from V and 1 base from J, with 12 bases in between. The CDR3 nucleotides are TGCAGCGTGCGGACAAACGTCCAAGAGACCCAGTACTTC. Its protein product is CSVRTNVQETQYF. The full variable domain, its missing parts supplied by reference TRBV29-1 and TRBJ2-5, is SAVISQKPSRDICQRGTSLTIQCQVDSQVTMMFWYRQQPGQSLTLIATANQGSEATYESGFVIDKFPISRPNLTFSTLTVSNMSPEDSSIYLCSVRTNVQETQYFGPGTRLLVL.

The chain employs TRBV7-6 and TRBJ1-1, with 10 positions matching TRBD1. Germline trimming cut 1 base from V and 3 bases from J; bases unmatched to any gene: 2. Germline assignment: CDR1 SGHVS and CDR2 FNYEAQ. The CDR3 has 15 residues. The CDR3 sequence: CASSLGDRGDTEAFF. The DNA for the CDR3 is TGTGCCAGCAGCTTAGGGGACAGGGGAGACACTGAAGCTTTCTTT.

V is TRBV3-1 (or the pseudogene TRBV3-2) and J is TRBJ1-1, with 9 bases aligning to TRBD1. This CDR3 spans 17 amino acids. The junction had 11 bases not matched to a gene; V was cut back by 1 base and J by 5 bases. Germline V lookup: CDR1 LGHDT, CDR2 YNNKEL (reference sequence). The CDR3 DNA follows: TGTGCCAGCAGCCAAGTCAGGGGGACAGGGATAGTTACTGAAGCTTTCTTT. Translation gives CASSQVRGTGIVTEAFF.

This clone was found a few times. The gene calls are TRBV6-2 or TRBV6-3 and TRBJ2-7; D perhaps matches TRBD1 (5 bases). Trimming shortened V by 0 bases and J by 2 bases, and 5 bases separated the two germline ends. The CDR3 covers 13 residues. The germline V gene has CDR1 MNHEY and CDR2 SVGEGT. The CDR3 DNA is TGTGCCAGCAGTTACTCGGACACCTACGAGCAGTACTTC. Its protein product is CASSYSDTYEQYF.

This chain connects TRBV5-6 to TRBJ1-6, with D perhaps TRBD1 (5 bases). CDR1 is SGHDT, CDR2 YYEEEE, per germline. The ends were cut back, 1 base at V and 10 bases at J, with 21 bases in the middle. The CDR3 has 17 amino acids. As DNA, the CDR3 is TGTGCCAGCAGCTTGAGATGGTACCCCGCAGGGAGCTCACCCCTCCACTTT. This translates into CASSLRWYPAGSSPLHF.

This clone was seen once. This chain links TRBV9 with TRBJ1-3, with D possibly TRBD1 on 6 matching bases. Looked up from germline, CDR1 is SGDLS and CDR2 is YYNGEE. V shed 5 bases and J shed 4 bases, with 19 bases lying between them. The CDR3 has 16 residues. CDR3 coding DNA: TGTGCCAGCAGTTCCACCCTGGGGGCAGACGGAAACACCATATATTTT. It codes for CASSSTLGADGNTIYF.

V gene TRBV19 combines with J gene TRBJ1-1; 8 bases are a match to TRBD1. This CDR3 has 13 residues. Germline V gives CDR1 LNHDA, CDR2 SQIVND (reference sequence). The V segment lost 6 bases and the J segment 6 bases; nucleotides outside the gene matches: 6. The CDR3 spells CASSRQGSPEAFF. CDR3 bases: TGTGCCAGTAGCAGACAGGGGAGCCCTGAAGCTTTCTTT.